The entry that follows covers one TCR beta chain sequence. The antigen is not known. Assay: immunoSEQ multiplex PCR; the TCRdb copy retains only in-frame clones and omits some. The sample yields around 20,000 clones, 75% to 85% seen once. With V trimmed by 5 bases and J by 5 bases, 4 bases remained unmatched. CDR3 length: 14 residues. Germline V CDR1 and CDR2: SEHNR, FQNEAQ (reference sequence). The sample is drawn from a study of OX40 agonist ivuxolimab in advanced cancers. Study-level information: Hepatocellular carcinoma, melanoma, renal cell or head and neck cancer affected the dose-escalation patients. Patients were roughly 81% male with ages roughly 23 to 79, mean approximately 58. Antecedent anti-PD-1, anti-PD-L1 or anti-CTLA-4 therapy was permissible, with roughly 40% having received some.

Findings and caveats of the study: Clones of CD4+ and CD8+ blood T cells grew by week 6 at doses of 0.1 to 3.0 mg/kg.

The sample consisted of CD4+ or CD8+ T cells sorted from blood, taken in a trial of the OX40 agonist ivuxolimab. The rearrangement links TRBV7-9 to TRBJ2-3; 10 nucleotides match TRBD2. The sequence was collected from an adult with an advanced solid tumor such as melanoma, head and neck, liver or kidney cancer. The chain's CDR3 is CASSRSGGIDTQYF. The CDR3 region has the DNA TGTGCCAGCAGCCGTAGCGGGGGGATAGATACGCAGTATTTT.